This is a list of T cell receptor beta chains from one sample in a study of OX40 agonist ivuxolimab in advanced cancers. This table comes from immunoSEQ multiplex PCR, and its TCRdb copy is limited to in-frame clones, with some not included. The sample lists around 15,000 clones; 80% to 90% were seen once. The sequencing used CD4+ or CD8+ T cells sorted from blood, collected in a trial of the OX40 agonist ivuxolimab. Receptors originate from an adult with an advanced solid tumor such as melanoma, head and neck, liver or kidney cancer. Each CDR3 is given with its conserved first and last residue. Fields, in order: clone size, V gene, D gene, J gene, CDR3 protein, CDR3 DNA. D genes are given only for firm matches. Not every row has a clone size; where given, it reads once, few, many or a size class.

>.|TRBV4-3|.|TRBJ2-2
CASSQDRGSTGELFF
TGCGCCAGCAGCCAAGATCGCGGAAGCACCGGGGAGCTGTTTTTT
>few|TRBV5-6|.|TRBJ1-2
CASSLEGNYGYTF
TGTGCCAGCAGCTTGGAAGGGAACTATGGCTACACCTTC
>.|TRBV19|.|TRBJ1-5
CASSLALGFSNQPQHF
TGTGCCAGTAGTCTGGCCTTGGGTTTTAGCAATCAGCCCCAGCATTTT
>many|TRBV5-6|TRBD1|TRBJ1-2
CASSLVQGQGEKGGYTF
TGTGCCAGCAGCTTGGTCCAAGGACAGGGGGAGAAAGGTGGCTACACCTTC
>few|TRBV2|.|TRBJ1-5
CASSFRIGAPQHF
TGTGCCAGCAGTTTCAGGATAGGGGCGCCCCAGCATTTT
>once|TRBV10-2|.|TRBJ1-1
CASRDLGTEAFF
TGCGCCAGCAGGGACTTGGGAACTGAAGCTTTCTTT
>few|TRBV7-2|TRBD2|TRBJ2-7
CASSWTSDSYEQYF
TGTGCCAGCAGCTGGACTAGCGATTCCTACGAGCAGTACTTC
>.|TRBV19|.|TRBJ2-2
CASSGPAGPDSTGELFF
TGTGCCAGTAGTGGACCCGCCGGACCCGATTCCACCGGGGAGCTGTTTTTT
>.|TRBV5-4|.|TRBJ2-7
CASSQGYEQYF
TGCGCCAGCAGCCAAGGCTACGAGCAGTACTTC
>.|TRBV9|.|TRBJ2-7
CASSAWTADEQYF
TGTGCCAGCAGCGCCTGGACAGCTGACGAGCAGTACTTC
>.|TRBV7-7|.|TRBJ2-3
CASSLFPGDTQYF
TGTGCTAGCAGCCTTTTCCCCGGAGATACGCAGTATTTT
>.|TRBV2|.|TRBJ2-2
CASNGAFGELFF
TGTGCCAGCAATGGGGCTTTTGGGGAGCTGTTTTTT
>few|TRBV4-1|.|TRBJ2-1
CASSQVAHSGDEQFF
TGCGCCAGCAGCCAAGTGGCCCATAGTGGCGATGAGCAGTTCTTC
>.|TRBV7-8|.|TRBJ1-6
CASSLVGSDSPLHF
TGTGCCAGCAGCTTAGTGGGTAGCGACTCACCCCTCCACTTT
>once|TRBV7-9|.|TRBJ2-7
CASSPLVYEQYF
TGTGCCAGCAGCCCACTGGTCTACGAGCAGTACTTC
>.|TRBV7-9|.|TRBJ2-3
CASSQGLAPSAGTQYF
TGTGCCAGCAGCCAGGGGCTAGCGCCCTCGGCGGGTACGCAGTATTTT
>.|TRBV27|.|TRBJ2-7
CARRDSFVDEQYF
TGTGCCAGGCGGGACAGTTTTGTAGACGAGCAGTACTTC
>once|TRBV28|TRBD1|TRBJ1-4
CASSKQGGYEKLFF
TGTGCCAGCAGTAAACAGGGGGGTTATGAAAAACTGTTTTTT
>.|TRBV7-9|.|TRBJ2-5
CASSPPTGVEETQYF
TGTGCCAGCAGCCCCCCCACCGGGGTGGAAGAGACCCAGTACTTC
>.|TRBV9|TRBD2|TRBJ2-3
CASSQGSGGFTDTQYF
TGTGCCAGCAGCCAGGGTAGCGGGGGGTTCACAGATACGCAGTATTTT
>.|TRBV4-3|.|TRBJ1-5
CASSQDRLSGQPQHF
TGCGCCAGCAGCCAAGACCGACTATCAGGCCAGCCCCAGCATTTT
>.|TRBV7-9|.|TRBJ1-2
CASSLGTETYGYTF
TGTGCCAGCAGCTTAGGGACAGAGACATATGGCTACACCTTC
>few|TRBV7-9|.|TRBJ1-3
CASRDHRVSSGNTIYF
TGTGCCAGCAGAGATCACAGGGTGTCATCTGGAAACACCATATATTTT
>once|TRBV6-5|.|TRBJ1-1
CASSYSGTTEAFF
TGTGCCAGCAGCTACTCTGGCACCACTGAAGCTTTCTTT
>.|TRBV11-3|.|TRBJ2-1
CASSFLRDKRGNEQFF
TGTGCCAGCAGCTTCCTCCGGGACAAACGGGGGAATGAGCAGTTCTTC
>.|TRBV28|.|TRBJ2-7
CASSPWPGEQYF
TGTGCCAGCAGTCCGTGGCCAGGGGAGCAGTACTTC
>.|TRBV5-6|TRBD1|TRBJ2-4
CASSLIRDRASVSIF
TGTGCCAGCAGCTTGATTAGGGACAGGGCCAGTGTTTCGATCTTC
>few|TRBV28|TRBD1|TRBJ1-2
CASSLGTAHYGYTF
TGTGCCAGCAGTTTGGGGACAGCCCACTATGGCTACACCTTC
>.|TRBV11-2|.|TRBJ1-1
CASSLSRFGSGNTEAFF
TGTGCCAGCAGCTTATCCCGCTTCGGGTCTGGGAACACTGAAGCTTTCTTT
>few|TRBV19|TRBD1|TRBJ2-7
CASSIGQGAYEQYF
TGTGCCAGTAGTATTGGACAGGGGGCTTACGAGCAGTACTTC
>.|TRBV30|TRBD2|TRBJ2-7
CAWSWGGSYEQYF
TGTGCCTGGAGTTGGGGGGGGAGCTACGAGCAGTACTTC
>.|TRBV27|TRBD2|TRBJ2-1
CASISGGLGEQFF
TGTGCCAGCATTAGCGGGGGGCTTGGGGAGCAGTTCTTC
>.|TRBV28|.|TRBJ2-7
CASSLRGNYEQYF
TGTGCCAGCAGTTTACGGGGAAACTACGAGCAGTACTTC
>.|TRBV14|.|TRBJ1-4
CASSQARDGDGKLFF
TGTGCCAGCAGCCAAGCCCGGGACGGGGACGGAAAACTGTTTTTT
>.|TRBV14|.|TRBJ2-3
CASSQDIASTDTQYF
TGTGCCAGCAGCCAGGACATCGCTAGCACAGATACGCAGTATTTT
>.|TRBV19|.|TRBJ1-5
CASSIGTGYQPQHF
TGTGCCAGTAGTATAGGCACAGGGTATCAGCCCCAGCATTTT